This is a list of T cell receptor beta chains from one sample in a study of blood T cell repertoires in COVID-19. Here immunoSEQ multiplex PCR was the method, and the copy in TCRdb shows in-frame clones only, minus some. The repertoire holds 300,000 to 350,000 clones, with roughly 89% as singletons. The sequencing sample was made of PBMCs or T cells enriched from blood (not recorded which). These receptors all come from a woman aged 25-40 years who had recovered from COVID-19. Each CDR3 is given with its conserved first and last residue.

v_gene	CDR3aa
TRBV6-2/TRBV6-3	CASSYRGGNTEAFF
TRBV2	CASRVNRVGDSPLHF
TRBV18	CASSPPLQFNEKLFF
TRBV21-1	CASSKGDSGRASNEQYF
TRBV3-1/TRBV3-2	CASSQEGRGEAFF
TRBV12-3/TRBV12-4	CASTTGIQETQYF
TRBV7-2	CASSFNWASGYNEQFF
TRBV7-2	CASSLAGWSEQYF
TRBV10-3	CAISYDRDRGFLWYEQYF
TRBV20-1	CSASPLAGASGDTQYF
TRBV24-1	CATSDLTGEAFF
TRBV7-8	CASSPPGTSGPSNTGELFF
TRBV10-3	CAISIGGVSYNEQFF
TRBV10-3	CAIEDSLAGGGSTDTQYF
TRBV5-1	CASSPTSGRVNSYNEQFF
TRBV5-1	CASSPRQGTDTQYF
TRBV27	CASSSYRWGRYEQYF
TRBV7-3	CASSFGRTGPHTGELFF
TRBV5-1	CASSLMTSGETQYF
TRBV3-1/TRBV3-2	CASSLENRTSGGDEQFF
TRBV2	CASSEPGQGPDYGYTF
TRBV10-3	CAISEVLSNQPQHF
TRBV27	CASSFQGGYNEQFF
TRBV28	CAIRPRRSYEQYF
TRBV19	CASSPGFFYGYTF